The next 28 T cell receptor beta chains were all read from a single sample in a study of T cells in Graves' hyperthyroidism and ophthalmopathy. Regions amplified from RNA transcripts were the TCR beta CDR3 regions. Primed by the HTBI set, a first-round RT-PCR was run on the TCR CDR3. TCRdb recomputed calls from the multiplex PCR reads with MiXCR, one row per CDR3 protein. The sample gives hundreds of thousands of distinct CDR3 sequences, roughly 14% of which show up once; 14% is in the top ten. Sequencing was done on a sample of blood. The source of these receptors is a woman aged 18-30 years with Graves' hyperthyroidism.

This clonotype turned up a few times. The chain couples TRBV24-1 to TRBJ1-2; D unclear. The CDR3 sequence is 13 residues long. The germline V gene encodes CDR1 KGHDR and CDR2 SFDVKD. Trimming left V 5 bases short and J 0 bases short, with 6 bases between. In nucleotides, the CDR3 is TGTGCCACCAGTGGGACCTCTAACTATGGCTACACCTTC. It codes for CATSGTSNYGYTF.

This clonotype showed up many times. The genes are TRBV28 and TRBJ1-2, with a tentative D call TRBD1 (6 bases). Germline loops: CDR1 MDHEN, CDR2 SYDVKM. V lost 6 bases, J lost 8 bases, and 19 bases lay in between. CDR3 length: 14 amino acids. The CDR3 region is CASSGDKQNPGYTF. CDR3 in DNA: TGTGCCAGCAGCGGGGACAAGCAAAACCCGGGCTACACCTTC.

This clonotype was recorded at least ten times. V usage is TRBV18 and J usage is TRBJ1-1; D is unresolved. The CDR3 is 15 residues long. Germline loops: CDR1 KGHSH, CDR2 LQKENI. Trimming took off 2 bases at V and 0 bases at J, with 10 bases between the two ends. This CDR3 reads CASSPSEWVNTEAFF. CDR3 nucleotide sequence: TGTGCCAGCTCACCATCGGAGTGGGTGAACACTGAAGCTTTCTTT.

This clonotype turned up a few times. This chain links TRBV6-1 with TRBJ2-5; possibly TRBD1 for D (6 bases). This CDR3 comprises 14 residues. Germline CDR1 is MNHNS and CDR2 is SASEGT. The V end lost 4 bases, the J end lost 2 bases, and 11 bases lay between the germline ends. CDR3 protein: CASSALTGQETQYF. The CDR3 nucleotides read TGTGCCAGCAGTGCCCTGACAGGACAAGAGACCCAGTACTTC.

This clonotype appeared many times. J is TRBJ2-3 and V is TRBV7-2; D may be TRBD1 (7 bases). V lost 6 bases and J 1 base, leaving 14 bases between the germline ends. Germline V gives CDR1 SGHTA, CDR2 FQGNSA. The CDR3 sequence is 15 residues long. CDR3 sequence: CASREAGGRTDTQYF. CDR3 nucleotides: TGTGCCAGCAGAGAAGCAGGGGGGCGCACAGATACGCAGTATTTT.

In its sample, this clonotype was seen many times. The CDR3 DNA sequence: TGTGCCACCAGTGGATACGACAAGGTGAACACTGAAGCTTTCTTT. Protein sequence: CATSGYDKVNTEAFF. J is TRBJ1-1 and V is TRBV24-1; D is undetermined. The germline V gene has CDR1 KGHDR and CDR2 SFDVKD. This CDR3 spans 15 amino acids. Trimming took off 5 bases at V and 0 bases at J, with 12 bases between the two ends.

There are many counts of this clonotype. The chain is built from TRBV6-2 or TRBV6-3 and TRBJ2-3; tentative D call: TRBD1 (5 bases). The V end lost 0 bases, the J end lost 2 bases, and 9 bases lay between the germline ends. From germline, CDR1 is MNHEY and CDR2 SVGEGT. The CDR3 covers 15 residues. The CDR3 reads CASSYSMTATDTQYF. The CDR3 DNA is TGTGCCAGCAGTTACTCGATGACAGCCACAGATACGCAGTATTTT.

This chain joins TRBV10-3 and TRBJ1-1, with D possibly matching TRBD1 (5 bases). The germline V gene encodes CDR1 ENHRY and CDR2 SYGVKD. This CDR3 has 18 amino acids. The V gene lost 3 bases and the J gene lost 1 base, with 21 bases spanning the gap. The DNA of the CDR3 is TGTGCCATCAGTGATCCCTGGCGACAGAAAACAAGGAACACTGAAGCTTTCTTT. Protein: CAISDPWRQKTRNTEAFF.

Note on this clonotype: One end of the junction does not line up with germline, which may come from a read error. The chain is built from TRBV18 and TRBJ1-3, with a tentative D call TRBD1 (6 bases). Germline V gives CDR1 KGHSH, CDR2 LQKENI. The length of the CDR3 is 16 residues. CDR3 loop: CASSPPTGGHGDTIYF. The CDR3 DNA reads TGTGCCAGCTCACCACCGACCGGGGGGCATGGAGACACCATATATTTT.

This chain uses TRBV12-3 or TRBV12-4 with TRBJ1-5, with D maybe TRBD1 (5 bases). V was trimmed by 1 base and J by 3 bases, leaving 10 bases between them. The CDR3 is made up of 15 amino acids. Here the CDR3 DNA reads TGTGCCAGCAGTTTAGTAGACAGTCACAATCAGCCCCAGCATTTT. Encoded protein: CASSLVDSHNQPQHF.

In its sample, this clonotype was seen a few times. The rearrangement links TRBV6-2 or TRBV6-3 to TRBJ2-5, with D uncertain. The length of the CDR3 is 13 residues. Germline assignment: CDR1 MNHEY and CDR2 SVGEGT. Trimming stripped 2 bases from V and 10 bases from J, with 14 bases between. CDR3 amino acids: CASSYPNSPDQYF. The CDR3 nucleotides read TGTGCCAGCAGTTACCCCAACTCCCCTGACCAGTACTTC.

This clonotype showed up many times. This chain joins TRBV29-1 and TRBJ2-5; no clear D gene. Trimming cost V 5 bases and J 2 bases, with 9 bases left between them. Germline loops: CDR1 SQVTM, CDR2 ANQGSEA. The CDR3 runs to 12 residues. The CDR3 region has the DNA TGCAGCGTTAACCCAGCTCAAGAGACCCAGTACTTC. Protein: CSVNPAQETQYF. Full variable domain (rest looked up from reference TRBV29-1 and TRBJ2-5): SAVISQKPSRDICQRGTSLTIQCQVDSQVTMMFWYRQQPGQSLTLIATANQGSEATYESGFVIDKFPISRPNLTFSTLTVSNMSPEDSSIYLCSVNPAQETQYFGPGTRLLVL.

The table lists this clonotype with many counts. This rearrangement joins TRBV12-3 or TRBV12-4 to TRBJ1-4; maybe TRBD1 (5 bases). V lost 3 bases, J lost 0 bases, and 20 bases lay in between. This CDR3 is 19 amino acids long. CDR3 coding DNA: TGTGCCAGCAGTTTCGGTTATTACAGGAGATTCGCAACTAATGAAAAACTGTTTTTT. Its protein product is CASSFGYYRRFATNEKLFF.

The V gene is TRBV5-8, the J gene TRBJ1-5; D is undetermined. The V end was cut by 6 bases, the J end by 8 bases, with 24 bases between. This CDR3 contains 16 residues. In germline, CDR1 is SGHTS, CDR2 YDEGEE. The CDR3 coding sequence is TGTGCCAGCATGGTATGGTTGGGTTTGAATACGGAGCCCCAGCATTTT. This encodes CASMVWLGLNTEPQHF.

The CDR3 nucleotides read TGTGCCAGCAGCTTAGTACCAGGGACCGGGGAGCTGTTTTTT. As protein: CASSLVPGTGELFF. This chain joins TRBV11-2 and TRBJ2-2; D possibly corresponds to TRBD1 (5 bases). The CDR3 covers 14 residues. With 1 base removed from V and 5 bases from J, the gap between germline ends came to 8 bases. Looked up from germline, CDR1 is SGHAT and CDR2 is FQNNGV.

This clonotype was seen a handful of times. This chain joins TRBV7-9 and TRBJ2-1; 8 bases line up with TRBD2. With 4 bases clipped from V and 8 bases from J, the junction kept 22 bases outside the gene matches. The CDR3 extends over 19 amino acids. Germline loops: CDR1 SEHNR, CDR2 FQNEAQ (reference sequence). CDR3 amino acids: CASSSLLVLPGLGEHEQFF. The CDR3 DNA follows: TGTGCCAGCAGCTCCTTACTTGTGCTACCGGGACTAGGGGAGCATGAGCAGTTCTTC. The variable domain in full, completed from reference TRBV7-9 and TRBJ2-1, reads DTGVSQNPRHKITKRGQNVTFRCDPISEHNRLYWYRQTLGQGPEFLTYFQNEAQLEKSRLLSDRFSAERPKGSFSTLEIQRTEQGDSAMYLCASSSLLVLPGLGEHEQFFGPGTRLTVL.

This chain uses TRBV28 with TRBJ2-7; 12 bases fit TRBD1. V dropped 5 bases and J dropped 7; count of bases not matched to a gene: 9. The CDR3 has 15 amino acids. Germline V CDR1 and CDR2: MDHEN, SYDVKM. The DNA of the CDR3 is TGTGCCAGCAGTCTCCCGGGACAGGGGGCGAGGGAGCAGTACTTC. It translates to CASSLPGQGAREQYF.

This clonotype was picked up many times. V gene TRBV5-1 combines with J gene TRBJ2-1; TRBD2 matches at 13 bases. The CDR3 consists of 15 residues. V shed 3 bases, J shed 6 bases, and the junction held 3 bases outside the gene matches. Per germline, CDR1 SGHRS and CDR2 YFSETQ. CDR3 DNA sequence: TGCGCCAGCAGCTGGGGGACTAGCGGGACCAATGAGCAGTTCTTC. Translating gives CASSWGTSGTNEQFF.

In this sample, this clonotype turned up many times. The V and J genes are TRBV28 and TRBJ1-2, with D perhaps TRBD1 (5 bases). Germline values: CDR1 MDHEN, CDR2 SYDVKM. The CDR3 contains 13 residues. V lost 8 bases and J 2 bases, leaving 12 bases between the germline ends. The chain's CDR3 is CASPGTENYGYTF. CDR3 nucleotides: TGTGCCAGCCCCGGGACCGAGAACTATGGCTACACCTTC.

Details on this clonotype: This may arise from a read error, as a much more abundant clone is one base away. The chain couples TRBV29-1 to TRBJ1-3; no reliable D call. The CDR3 is 14 amino acids. Germline lookup yields CDR1 SQVTM and CDR2 ANQGSEA. In nucleotides, the CDR3 is TGCAGCGTTGGCCGGGAGGGATTTGGAAACACCACATATTTT. Translation: CSVGREGFGNTTYF.

A word on this clonotype: A much larger clone differs by one base, so this may be a read error. This chain links TRBV7-9 with TRBJ2-1, with 10 bases fitting TRBD1. The CDR3 has 14 residues. V lost 5 bases and J lost 5; bases outside the gene matches: 3. Germline V gives CDR1 SEHNR, CDR2 FQNEAQ (reference sequence). CDR3 sequence reads: CASSTGTGDNEQFF. CDR3 sequence (DNA): TGTGCCAGCAGCACGGGGACAGGGGACAATGAGCAGTTCTTC.

This clonotype was seen only a few times. V and J are TRBV5-1 and TRBJ1-5, with no clear D. The CDR3 spans 14 residues. Trimming stripped 0 bases from V and 7 bases from J, with 11 bases between. Germline CDR1 SGHRS, CDR2 YFSETQ. CDR3 nucleotide sequence: TGCGCCAGCAGCTTGGTTCCCGGGGAACAGCCCCAGCATTTT. This codes for CASSLVPGEQPQHF.

The rearrangement joins TRBV20-1 to TRBJ2-3; D remains unclear. The CDR3 extends over 12 amino acids. Germline V CDR1 and CDR2: DFQATT, SNEGSKA (reference sequence). The V end was cut by 1 base, the J end by 1 base, with 3 bases between. The CDR3 loop is CSARGRTDTQYF. In DNA form, the CDR3 reads TGCAGTGCTAGAGGCCGCACAGATACGCAGTATTTT.

The table lists this clonotype with many counts. The chain couples TRBV2 to TRBJ1-6; a possible D gene is TRBD1 (5 bases). Germline lookup yields CDR1 SNHLY and CDR2 FYNNEI. Trimming removed 3 bases from V and 0 bases from J, with 12 bases in between. The CDR3 runs 17 residues. CDR3 protein: CASSDEGTSSYNSPLHF. The DNA for the CDR3 is TGTGCCAGCAGTGACGAGGGGACTAGCTCCTATAATTCACCCCTCCACTTT.

This clonotype came up many times. The CDR3 nucleotides read TGTGCCAGCAGCCAGGGGGGCTCTGGAAACACCATATATTTT. Protein sequence: CASSQGGSGNTIYF. The V and J genes are TRBV3-1 and TRBJ1-3, with D perhaps matching TRBD1 (5 bases). Germline V gene sequence: CDR1 LGHDT, CDR2 YNNKEL (reference sequence). V lost 3 bases, J lost 0 bases, and 6 bases lay in between. There are 14 residues in the CDR3.

This clonotype was observed many times. V usage is TRBV18 and J usage is TRBJ2-7; TRBD2 agrees at 10 bases. Germline CDR1 KGHSH, CDR2 LQKENI. J gave up 0 bases and V 2 bases, and 4 bases lay outside the gene matches. The CDR3 consists of 16 residues. CDR3 bases: TGTGCCAGCTCACCAAGGAGCGGGAGGGCCTCCTACGAGCAGTACTTC. Its protein product is CASSPRSGRASYEQYF.

This clonotype was seen ten or more times. The rearrangement links TRBV6-1 to TRBJ1-5; no reliable D call. CDR1 is MNHNS, CDR2 SASEGT, per germline. Between the trimmed V and J ends, which lost 5 bases and 4 bases, there was a span of 9 bases. The CDR3 extends over 13 amino acids. The CDR3 DNA follows: TGTGCCAGCAGTCTAACGAGGAATCAGCCCCAGCATTTT. Translated, it gives CASSLTRNQPQHF.

This clonotype showed up many times. The V and J genes are TRBV20-1 and TRBJ2-1; D tentatively reads TRBD1 or TRBD2 (6 bases each). Trimming cost V 3 bases and J 8 bases, with 14 bases left between them. The CDR3 covers 13 residues. Germline CDR1 and CDR2: DFQATT and SNEGSKA (reference sequence). CDR3: CSASGDGGHEQFF. The CDR3 DNA reads TGCAGTGCTAGCGGAGACGGGGGCCATGAGCAGTTCTTC.